Sequencing of this T cell receptor (beta chain) was carried out in a study of T-cell reconstitution after alpha-beta-depleted transplantation in children. The study, taken as a whole, reports: T-cell counts and diversity at one year following transplant were attributed mainly to newly produced T cells. It was surviving recipient T cells and thymic progenitors that gave some patients high TCRbeta diversity at day 60. In patients about two months after transplant, alpha-beta T cells reportedly arose from several hundred expanded graft clones.

At least ten counts were recorded for this clonotype. Antigen unknown. Preparing the TCRbeta library involved the use of unique molecular identifiers. TCRdb reprocessed the PCR reads via MiXCR and lists one record per CDR3 protein. The sample has more than 400,000 distinct CDR3 sequences, about 40% seen once. Trimming left V 6 bases short and J 3 bases short, with 12 bases between. CDR3 size: 13 residues. This chain links TRBV12-3 or TRBV12-4 with TRBJ2-7; D not certain. The starting material was PBMCs, obtained before TCRalphabeta/CD19-depleted stem cell transplant. This TCR derives from a girl aged 2-10 years with aplastic anemia, due to receive a stem cell transplant. The CDR3 region is CASSRGPIYEQYF. The CDR3 coding sequence is TGTGCCAGCAGCCGTGGTCCCATCTACGAGCAGTACTTC.